This TCR beta chain was sequenced for a study of CD8 T cells in ankylosing spondylitis. Findings of the study overall: The study looked at matched synovial fluid samples from ankylosing spondylitis patients. Disease-linked clones were reported to be significantly enriched there. Roughly eight highly homologous variants formed a TCR beta motif that appeared characteristic of ankylosing spondylitis blood. In the blood and synovial fluid of reactive arthritis, some motif variants had been previously reported.

TCRdb independently ran MiXCR on the 5' RACE reads; one entry per CDR3 protein. The data hold fewer than 550,000 distinct CDR3 sequences, with approximately 5.3% observed a single time. This clonotype showed up many times. Its target is not known. The CDR3 is 15 amino acids. V shed 5 bases and J shed 2 bases, with 10 bases lying between them. This chain uses TRBV12-3 or TRBV12-4 with TRBJ2-6; D is unclear. The sequenced material came from blood, either unsorted or a sorted T cell fraction (not recorded which). The receptor was isolated from a male donor with ankylosing spondylitis. The CDR3 DNA reads TGTGCCAGCAGTACCACTGGCACTGGGGCCAACGTCCTGACTTTC. Residues: CASSTTGTGANVLTF.